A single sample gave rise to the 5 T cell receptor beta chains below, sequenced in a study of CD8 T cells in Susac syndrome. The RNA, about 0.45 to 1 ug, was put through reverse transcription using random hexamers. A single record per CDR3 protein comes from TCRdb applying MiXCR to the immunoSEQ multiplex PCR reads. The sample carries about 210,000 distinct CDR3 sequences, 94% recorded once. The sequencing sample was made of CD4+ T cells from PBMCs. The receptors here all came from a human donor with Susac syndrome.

DNA for the CDR3: TGTGCCAGCAGAAACAATCCCGGGAGCACTGAAGCTTTCTTT. Its translation is CASRNNPGSTEAFF. J is TRBJ1-1 and V is TRBV2; D is ambiguous. Trimming took off 6 bases at V and 4 bases at J, with 15 bases between the two ends. CDR1 is SNHLY and CDR2 is FYNNEI in the germline V gene. This CDR3 region has 14 residues.

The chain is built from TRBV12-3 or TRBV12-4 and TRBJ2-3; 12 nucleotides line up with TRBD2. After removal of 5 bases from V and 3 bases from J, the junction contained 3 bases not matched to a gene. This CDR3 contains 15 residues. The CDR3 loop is CASSTSGGTTDTQYF. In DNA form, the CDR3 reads TGTGCCAGCAGTACTAGCGGGGGGACGACAGATACGCAGTATTTT.

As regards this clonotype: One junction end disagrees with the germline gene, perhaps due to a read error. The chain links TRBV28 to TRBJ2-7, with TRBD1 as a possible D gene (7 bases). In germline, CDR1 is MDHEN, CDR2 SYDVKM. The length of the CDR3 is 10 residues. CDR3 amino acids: CASGGTATIF. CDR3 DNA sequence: TGTGCCAGCGGCGGGACAGCTACTATCTTC.

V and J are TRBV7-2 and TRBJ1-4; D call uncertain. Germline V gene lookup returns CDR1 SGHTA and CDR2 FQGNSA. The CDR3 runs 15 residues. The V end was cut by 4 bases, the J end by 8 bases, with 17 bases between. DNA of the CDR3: TGTGCCAGCAGCTACCTAGGGAAGAATAAGGAAAAACTGTTTTTT. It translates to CASSYLGKNKEKLFF.

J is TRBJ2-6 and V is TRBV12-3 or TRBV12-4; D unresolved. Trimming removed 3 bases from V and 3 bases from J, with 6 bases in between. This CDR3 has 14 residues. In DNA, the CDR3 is TGTGCCAGCAGTTTGGCAGGTGGGGCCAACGTCCTGACTTTC. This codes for CASSLAGGANVLTF.